This T cell receptor beta chain originates from a study of cytotoxic CD8 clonotypes in ibrutinib-treated CLL. Study context: After median roughly 68 months, roughly 14 stayed in remission, approximately twelve progressed; responses approximately 24 partial, 2 complete.

Repertoires were generated with immunoSEQ multiplex PCR, while TCRdb's copy carries only in-frame clones and drops some. Seen here are under 200,000 clones, under 85% observed once, and the top ten hold over 4.5%. Trimming left V 5 bases short and J 4 bases short, with 8 bases between. CDR3 length: 11 amino acids. From germline, CDR1 is SQVTM and CDR2 ANQGSEA. The sequence was obtained from a human donor with chronic lymphocytic leukemia. The chain employs TRBV29-1 and TRBJ1-1; the D gene is possibly TRBD1 (6 bases). The starting material was PBMCs, obtained after 24 months of ibrutinib treatment. The CDR3: CSVSQGTEAFF. DNA of the CDR3: TGCAGCGTTTCACAGGGCACTGAAGCTTTCTTT.